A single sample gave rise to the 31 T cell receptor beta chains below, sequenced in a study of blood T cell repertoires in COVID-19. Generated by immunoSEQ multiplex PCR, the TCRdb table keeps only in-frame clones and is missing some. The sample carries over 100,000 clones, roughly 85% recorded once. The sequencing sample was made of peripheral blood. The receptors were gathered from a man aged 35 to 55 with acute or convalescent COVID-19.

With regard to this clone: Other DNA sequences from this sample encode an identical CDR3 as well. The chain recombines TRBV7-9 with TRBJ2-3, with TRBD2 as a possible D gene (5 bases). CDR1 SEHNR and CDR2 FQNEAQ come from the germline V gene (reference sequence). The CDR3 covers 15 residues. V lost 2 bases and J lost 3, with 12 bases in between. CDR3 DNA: TGTGCCAGCAGCTTACGGGGATGGGGAACAGATACGCAGTATTTT. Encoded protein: CASSLRGWGTDTQYF.

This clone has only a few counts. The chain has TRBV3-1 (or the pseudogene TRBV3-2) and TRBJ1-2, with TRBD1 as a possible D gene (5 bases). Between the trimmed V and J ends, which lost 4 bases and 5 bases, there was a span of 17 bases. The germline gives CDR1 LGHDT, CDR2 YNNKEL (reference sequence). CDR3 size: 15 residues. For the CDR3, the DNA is TGTGCCAGCAGCCCTAAAGTCAGGGCGGAGTATGGCTACACCTTC. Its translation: CASSPKVRAEYGYTF.

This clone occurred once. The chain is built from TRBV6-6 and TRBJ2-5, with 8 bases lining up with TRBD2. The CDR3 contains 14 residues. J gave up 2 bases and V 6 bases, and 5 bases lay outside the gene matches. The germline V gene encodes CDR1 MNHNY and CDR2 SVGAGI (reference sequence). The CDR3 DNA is TGTGCCAGCAGCCCAGCGGGAGCGCAAGAGACCCAGTACTTC. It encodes CASSPAGAQETQYF.

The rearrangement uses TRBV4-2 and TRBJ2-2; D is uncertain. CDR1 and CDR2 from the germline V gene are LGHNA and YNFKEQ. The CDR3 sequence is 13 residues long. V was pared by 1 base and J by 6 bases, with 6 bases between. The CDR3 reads CASSQGEAGELFF. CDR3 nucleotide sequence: TGTGCCAGCAGCCAAGGAGAGGCCGGGGAGCTGTTTTTT.

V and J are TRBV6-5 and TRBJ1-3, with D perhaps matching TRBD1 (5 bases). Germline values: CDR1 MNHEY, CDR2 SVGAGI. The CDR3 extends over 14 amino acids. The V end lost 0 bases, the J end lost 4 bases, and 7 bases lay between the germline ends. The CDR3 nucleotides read TGTGCCAGCAGTTACTCGTGGGGCGGAAACACCATATATTTT. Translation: CASSYSWGGNTIYF.

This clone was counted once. DNA of the CDR3: TGTGCCAGCGTTGGGGGCGGGCCCCAGCATTTT. This codes for CASVGGGPQHF. The J gene is TRBJ1-5, the V gene TRBV12-3 or TRBV12-4; D possibly corresponds to TRBD1 (6 bases). The germline V and J ends were trimmed by 8 bases and 9 bases, with 11 bases remaining between them. This CDR3 region has 11 residues.

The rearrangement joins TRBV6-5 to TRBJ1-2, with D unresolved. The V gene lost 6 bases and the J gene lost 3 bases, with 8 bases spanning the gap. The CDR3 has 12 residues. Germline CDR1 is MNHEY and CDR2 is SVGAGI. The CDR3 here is CASRVGDYGYTF. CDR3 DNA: TGTGCCAGCAGGGTCGGTGACTATGGCTACACCTTC.

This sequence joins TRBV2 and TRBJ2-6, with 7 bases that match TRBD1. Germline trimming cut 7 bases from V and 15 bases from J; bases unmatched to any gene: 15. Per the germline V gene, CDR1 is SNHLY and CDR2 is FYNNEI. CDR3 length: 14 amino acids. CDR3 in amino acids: CASMGRRQGISLTF. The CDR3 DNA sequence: TGTGCCAGCATGGGACGGCGACAGGGAATTTCCCTGACTTTC.

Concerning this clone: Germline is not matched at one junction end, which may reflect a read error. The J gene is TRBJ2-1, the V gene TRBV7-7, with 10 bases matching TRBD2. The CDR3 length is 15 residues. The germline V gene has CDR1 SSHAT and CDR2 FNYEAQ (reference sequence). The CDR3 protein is CASSLASGGYNEQFF. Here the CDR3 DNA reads TGTGCTAGCAGCTTAGCTAGCGGGGGATACAATGAGCAGTTCTTC.

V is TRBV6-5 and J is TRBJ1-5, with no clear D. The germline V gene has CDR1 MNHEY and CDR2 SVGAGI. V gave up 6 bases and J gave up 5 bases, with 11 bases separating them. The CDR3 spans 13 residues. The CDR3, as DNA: TGTGCCAGCAGCCGACGCCGGGATCAGCCCCAGCATTTT. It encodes CASSRRRDQPQHF.

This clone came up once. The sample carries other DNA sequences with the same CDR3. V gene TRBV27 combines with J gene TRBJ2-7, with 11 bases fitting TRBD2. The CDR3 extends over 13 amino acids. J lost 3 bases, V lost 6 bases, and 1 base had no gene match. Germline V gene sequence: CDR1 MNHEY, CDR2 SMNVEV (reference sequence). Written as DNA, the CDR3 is TGTGCCAGCAGAACTAGCGGGAGCTACGAGCAGTACTTC. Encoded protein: CASRTSGSYEQYF.

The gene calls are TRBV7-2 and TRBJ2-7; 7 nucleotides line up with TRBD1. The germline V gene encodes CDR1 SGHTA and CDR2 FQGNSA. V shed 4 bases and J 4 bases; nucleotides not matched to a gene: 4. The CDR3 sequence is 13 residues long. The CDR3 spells CASSSRTGYEQYF. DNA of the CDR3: TGTGCCAGCAGCTCCCGGACAGGATACGAGCAGTACTTC.

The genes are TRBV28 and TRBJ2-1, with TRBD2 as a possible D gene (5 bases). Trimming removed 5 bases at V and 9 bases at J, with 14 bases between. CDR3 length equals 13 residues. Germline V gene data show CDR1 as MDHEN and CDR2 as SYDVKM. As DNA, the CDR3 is TGTGCCAGCAGTACACCGGGCAGCGGTGAGCAGTTCTTC. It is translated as CASSTPGSGEQFF.

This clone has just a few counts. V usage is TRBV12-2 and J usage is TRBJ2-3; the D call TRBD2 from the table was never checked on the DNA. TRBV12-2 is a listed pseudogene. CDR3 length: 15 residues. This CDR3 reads CASRLGRGGVDTQYF. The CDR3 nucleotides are TGTGCAAGTCGCTTAGGGCGGGGGGGCGTAGATACGCAGTATTTT.

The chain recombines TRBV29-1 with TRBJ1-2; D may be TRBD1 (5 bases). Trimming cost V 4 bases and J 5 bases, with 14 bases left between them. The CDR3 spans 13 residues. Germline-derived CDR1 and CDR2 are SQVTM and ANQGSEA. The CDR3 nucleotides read TGCAGCGTTGGGGTGCAGGGTATATATGGCTACACCTTC. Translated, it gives CSVGVQGIYGYTF.

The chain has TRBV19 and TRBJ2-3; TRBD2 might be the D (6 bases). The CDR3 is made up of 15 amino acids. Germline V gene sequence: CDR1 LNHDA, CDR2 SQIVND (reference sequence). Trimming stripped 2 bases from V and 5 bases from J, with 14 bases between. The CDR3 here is CASSISGGGIDTQYF. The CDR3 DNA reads TGTGCCAGTAGTATAAGCGGCGGCGGGATAGATACGCAGTATTTT.

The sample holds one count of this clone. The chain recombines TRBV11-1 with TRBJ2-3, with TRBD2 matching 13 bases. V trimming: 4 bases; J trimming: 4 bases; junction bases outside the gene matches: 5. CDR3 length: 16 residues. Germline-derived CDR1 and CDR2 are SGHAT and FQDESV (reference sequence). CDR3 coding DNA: TGTGCCAGCAGCTCAAGGACTAGCGGGAGTCCAGATACGCAGTATTTT. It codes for CASSSRTSGSPDTQYF.

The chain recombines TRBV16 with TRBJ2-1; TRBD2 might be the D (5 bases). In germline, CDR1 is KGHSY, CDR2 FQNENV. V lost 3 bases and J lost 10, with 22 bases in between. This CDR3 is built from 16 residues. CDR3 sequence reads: CASSHNILLQTGEQFF. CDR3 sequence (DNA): TGTGCCAGCAGCCACAACATATTACTGCAAACGGGGGAGCAGTTCTTC.

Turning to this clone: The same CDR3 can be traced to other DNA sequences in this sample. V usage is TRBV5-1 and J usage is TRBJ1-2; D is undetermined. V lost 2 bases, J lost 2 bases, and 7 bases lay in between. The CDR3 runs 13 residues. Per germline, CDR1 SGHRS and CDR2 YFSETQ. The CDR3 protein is CASSLTTNYGYTF. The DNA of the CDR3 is TGCGCCAGCAGCTTAACCACAAACTATGGCTACACCTTC.

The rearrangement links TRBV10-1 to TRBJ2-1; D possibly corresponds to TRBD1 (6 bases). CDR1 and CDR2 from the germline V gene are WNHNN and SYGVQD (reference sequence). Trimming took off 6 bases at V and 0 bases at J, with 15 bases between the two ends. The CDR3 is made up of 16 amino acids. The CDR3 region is CASRKTGRSSYNEQFF. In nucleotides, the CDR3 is TGCGCCAGCAGGAAGACAGGCAGGAGCTCCTACAATGAGCAGTTCTTC.

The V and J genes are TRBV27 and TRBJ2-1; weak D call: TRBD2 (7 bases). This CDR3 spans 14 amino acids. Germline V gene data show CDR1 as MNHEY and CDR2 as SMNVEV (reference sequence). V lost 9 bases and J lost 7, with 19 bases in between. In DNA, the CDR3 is TGTGCCAGTTGGGGGGGGCTCCTACGGAATGAGCAGTTCTTC. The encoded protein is CASWGGLLRNEQFF.

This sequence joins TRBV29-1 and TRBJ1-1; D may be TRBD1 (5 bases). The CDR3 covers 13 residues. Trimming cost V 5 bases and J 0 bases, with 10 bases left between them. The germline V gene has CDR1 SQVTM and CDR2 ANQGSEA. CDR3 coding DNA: TGCAGCGTTACGGGACTCATGAACACTGAAGCTTTCTTT. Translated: CSVTGLMNTEAFF.

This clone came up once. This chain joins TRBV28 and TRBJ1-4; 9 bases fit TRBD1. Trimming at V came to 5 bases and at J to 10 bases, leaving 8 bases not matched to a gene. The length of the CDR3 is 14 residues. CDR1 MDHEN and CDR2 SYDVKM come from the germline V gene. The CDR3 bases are TGTGCCAGCAGTCGACGGGACAGGGTCGGAAAACTGTTTTTT. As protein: CASSRRDRVGKLFF.

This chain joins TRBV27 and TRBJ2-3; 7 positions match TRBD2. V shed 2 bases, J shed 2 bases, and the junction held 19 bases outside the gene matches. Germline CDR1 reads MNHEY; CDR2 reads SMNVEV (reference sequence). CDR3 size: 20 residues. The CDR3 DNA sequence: TGTGCCAGCAGTTTAAAGCCCTCCCCGTCGGGGGGACTTAACACAGATACGCAGTATTTT. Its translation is CASSLKPSPSGGLNTDTQYF.

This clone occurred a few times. The CDR3 DNA follows: TGTGCCAGCAGCCCCACCAGTTACATTCAGTACTTC. It codes for CASSPTSYIQYF. This chain links TRBV7-2 with TRBJ2-4, with D unresolved. The CDR3 runs 12 residues. Trimming took 5 bases from V and 8 from J, leaving 10 bases between them. Germline-derived CDR1 and CDR2 are SGHTA and FQGNSA.

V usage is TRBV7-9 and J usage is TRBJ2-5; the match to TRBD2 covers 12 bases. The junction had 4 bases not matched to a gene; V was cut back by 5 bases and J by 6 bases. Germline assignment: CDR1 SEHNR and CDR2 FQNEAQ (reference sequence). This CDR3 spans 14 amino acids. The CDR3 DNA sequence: TGTGCCAGCAGCCAGACTAGCGGGGGTCAGACCCAGTACTTC. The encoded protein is CASSQTSGGQTQYF.

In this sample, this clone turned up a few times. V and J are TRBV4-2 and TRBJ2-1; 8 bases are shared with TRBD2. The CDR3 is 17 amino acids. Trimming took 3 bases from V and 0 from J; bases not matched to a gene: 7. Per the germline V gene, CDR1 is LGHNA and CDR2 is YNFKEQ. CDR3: CASSQAERGSSYNEQFF. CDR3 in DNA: TGTGCCAGCAGCCAGGCCGAGCGGGGGAGCTCCTACAATGAGCAGTTCTTC.

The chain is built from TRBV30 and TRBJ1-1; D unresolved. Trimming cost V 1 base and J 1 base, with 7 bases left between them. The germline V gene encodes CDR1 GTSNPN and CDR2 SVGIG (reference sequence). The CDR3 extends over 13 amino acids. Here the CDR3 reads CAWSAPGNTEAFF. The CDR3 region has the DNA TGTGCCTGGAGTGCCCCCGGGAACACTGAAGCTTTCTTT.

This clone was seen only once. The DNA for the CDR3 is TGTGCTAGTGGTTTACCCTTTGGGCGCGGGAACTATGGCTACACCTTC. Translation: CASGLPFGRGNYGYTF. The rearrangement links TRBV12-5 to TRBJ1-2; D is ambiguous. The CDR3 runs to 16 residues. Trimming took 3 bases from V and 2 from J, leaving 16 bases between them. Germline V gene data show CDR1 as LGHNT and CDR2 as FRNRAP.

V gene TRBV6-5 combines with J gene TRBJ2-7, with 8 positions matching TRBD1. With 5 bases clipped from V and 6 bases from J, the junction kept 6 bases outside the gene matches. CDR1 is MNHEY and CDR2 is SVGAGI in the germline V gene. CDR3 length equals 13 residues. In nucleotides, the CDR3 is TGTGCCAGCAGTATCCGGACAGGGCTCGAGCAGTACTTC. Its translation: CASSIRTGLEQYF.

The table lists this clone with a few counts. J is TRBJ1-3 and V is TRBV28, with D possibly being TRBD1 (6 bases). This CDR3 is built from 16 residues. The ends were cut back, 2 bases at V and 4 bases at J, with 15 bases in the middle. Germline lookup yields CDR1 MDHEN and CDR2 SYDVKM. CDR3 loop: CASSLGPRTAGNTIYF. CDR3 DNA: TGTGCCAGCAGTTTAGGCCCCAGGACAGCCGGAAACACCATATATTTT.